Sequencing of this T cell receptor (beta chain) was carried out in a study of cytomegalovirus exposure and HLA in healthy donors. Vbeta (60) and Jbeta (13) primers were used in the PCR. Assay: immunoSEQ multiplex PCR; the TCRdb copy retains only in-frame clones and omits some. Recorded for this sample: tens of thousands of clones. Germline V gives CDR1 SGHTS, CDR2 YDEGEE. The V gene lost 5 bases and the J gene lost 4 bases, with 12 bases spanning the gap. CDR3 size: 13 residues. V is TRBV5-8 and J is TRBJ2-5, with a weak D call TRBD1 (5 bases). This TCR was recovered from a man aged 18 to 35 in good health and CMV-seropositive. Material: PBMCs. CDR3: CASRVRGGETQYF. In DNA form, the CDR3 reads TGTGCCAGCAGAGTAAGGGGTGGAGAGACCCAGTACTTC. Combining the CDR3 with reference TRBV5-8 and TRBJ2-5 gives the whole variable domain EAGVTQSPTHLIKTRGQQATLRCSPISGHTSVYWYQQALGLGLQFLLWYDEGEERNRGNFPPRFSGRQFPNYSSELNVNALELEDSALYLCASRVRGGETQYFGPGTRLLVL.